The 7 T cell receptor beta chains below all came from one sample that was sequenced in a study of post-analysis software for immune sequencing data. These receptors are not linked to any known antigen. Study-wide findings and caveats: Patients had higher frequencies than controls of about five TRBV segments, including TRBV5-6, TRBV5-1 and TRBV20-1.

TCR beta libraries were prepared from cDNA with unique molecular identifiers. TCRdb reprocessed the PCR reads with MiXCR, giving one entry per CDR3 protein. This table has hundreds of thousands of distinct CDR3 sequences, roughly two fifths appearing once. Sequenced input: blood. The receptors derive from a girl aged 5 to 17 with multiple sclerosis.

The chain combines TRBV20-1 with TRBJ2-3; 8 bases are a match to TRBD2. The CDR3 runs 15 residues. Losses at the gene ends were 4 bases for V and 2 bases for J; bases not matched to a gene: 8. Germline V gives CDR1 DFQATT, CDR2 SNEGSKA (reference sequence). CDR3 nucleotide sequence: TGCAGTGCTATCGAGCGGGGGCCCAACACAGATACGCAGTATTTT. Its translation: CSAIERGPNTDTQYF.

The genes are TRBV27 and TRBJ1-4; D gene unclear. V was trimmed by 6 bases and J by 5 bases, leaving 19 bases between them. The CDR3 length is 16 residues. Germline V gene sequence: CDR1 MNHEY, CDR2 SMNVEV (reference sequence). The CDR3 loop reads CASSSFGRGANEKLFF. The CDR3 coding sequence is TGTGCCAGCAGCTCCTTCGGGCGGGGAGCCAATGAAAAACTGTTTTTT.

This chain joins TRBV12-3 or TRBV12-4 and TRBJ2-7, with a weak D call TRBD2 (6 bases). The CDR3 is 15 amino acids. The V gene lost 5 bases and the J gene lost 0 bases, with 14 bases spanning the gap. The DNA of the CDR3 is TGTGCCAGCAGTCCTGGAGGGAGATTCTCCTACGAGCAGTACTTC. Its protein product is CASSPGGRFSYEQYF.

The chain couples TRBV20-1 to TRBJ2-4; maybe TRBD2 (6 bases). Gene TRBJ2-7 matches the end of the DNA better, so the J call may be wrong. CDR3 size: 14 residues. CDR1 and CDR2 from the germline V gene are DFQATT and SNEGSKA (reference sequence). The CDR3 DNA follows: TGCAGTGCTGCCAGTGATGGCGGGAACTACGAGCAGTACTTC. Translated: CSAASDGGNYEQYF.

The chain links TRBV7-9 to TRBJ1-1, with D possibly being TRBD1 (5 bases). The CDR3 is 16 amino acids. Germline CDR1 is SEHNR and CDR2 is FQNEAQ (reference sequence). V shed 0 bases and J shed 0 bases, with 11 bases lying between them. As DNA, the CDR3 is TGTGCCAGCAGCTTAGCAGCCGGGACTATGAACACTGAAGCTTTCTTT. It yields the protein CASSLAAGTMNTEAFF.

In this sample, this clonotype turned up once. The chain carries TRBV10-3 and TRBJ2-7; a weak D match, TRBD1 (6 bases). V lost 4 bases to trimming and J lost 3 bases, with 19 bases between them. In germline, CDR1 is ENHRY, CDR2 SYGVKD. CDR3 size: 16 residues. The CDR3 region has the DNA TGTGCCATCAGTGCAGCGACAGGTAGAAGTCTCTACGAGCAGTACTTC. Protein product: CAISAATGRSLYEQYF.

The chain recombines TRBV9 with TRBJ2-5; TRBD2 aligns across 12 bases. This CDR3 has 18 amino acids. Germline V CDR1 and CDR2: SGDLS, YYNGEE. With V trimmed by 0 bases and J by 4 bases, 10 bases remained unmatched. The CDR3 coding sequence is TGTGCCAGCAGCGTAGGGAGGAGACTAGCGGGAGAAGGAGAGACCCAGTACTTC. Its protein is CASSVGRRLAGEGETQYF.